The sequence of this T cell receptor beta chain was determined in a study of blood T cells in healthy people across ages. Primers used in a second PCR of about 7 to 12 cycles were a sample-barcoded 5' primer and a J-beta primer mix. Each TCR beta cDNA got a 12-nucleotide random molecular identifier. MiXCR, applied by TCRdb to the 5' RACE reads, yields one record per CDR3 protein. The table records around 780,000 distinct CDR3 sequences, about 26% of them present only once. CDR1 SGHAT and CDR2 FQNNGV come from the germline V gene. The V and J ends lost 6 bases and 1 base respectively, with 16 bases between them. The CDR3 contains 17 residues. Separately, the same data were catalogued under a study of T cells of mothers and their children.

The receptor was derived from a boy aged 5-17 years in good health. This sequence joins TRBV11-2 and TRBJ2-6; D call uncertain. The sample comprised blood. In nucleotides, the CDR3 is TGTGCCAGCAGTTCGCTTAAGGGAAGGTCTGGGGCCAACGTCCTGACTTTC. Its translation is CASSSLKGRSGANVLTF. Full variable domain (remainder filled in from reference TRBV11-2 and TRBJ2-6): EAGVAQSPRYKIIEKRQSVAFWCNPISGHATLYWYQQILGQGPKLLIQFQNNGVVDDSQLPKDRFSAERLKGVDSTLKIQPAKLEDSAVYLCASSSLKGRSGANVLTFGAGSRLTVL.